These 17 T cell receptor beta chains were all obtained from the same sample, sequenced in a study of spatial heterogeneity in lung cancer. Time point denoted: sample taken at primary tumor resection. TCRdb processed the 5' RACE reads anew with MiXCR; each CDR3 protein has one entry. In the table there are about 92,000 distinct CDR3 sequences, less than 15% of which are singletons. The sample in question was PBMCs, obtained at surgery. These receptors all stem from a male donor with early-stage non-small cell lung cancer.

This clonotype was seen repeatedly, ten times or more. The chain employs TRBV10-3 and TRBJ2-7; D uncertain. The V end lost 7 bases, the J end lost 0 bases, and 13 bases lay between the germline ends. From germline, CDR1 is ENHRY and CDR2 SYGVKD. The CDR3 length is 14 residues. DNA of the CDR3: TGTGCCATCAACCAAGCCCCCGGCTCCTACGAGCAGTACTTC. Translating it yields CAINQAPGSYEQYF.

This clonotype was seen more than once but under ten times. The CDR3 reads CASRAPRELFF. CDR3 sequence (DNA): TGTGCCAGCAGAGCCCCCCGGGAGCTGTTTTTT. The J gene is TRBJ2-2, the V gene TRBV7-9, with D uncertain. This CDR3 is 11 amino acids long. Germline-derived CDR1 and CDR2 are SEHNR and FQNEAQ (reference sequence). Deletions cut 6 bases from V and 9 bases from J, with 8 bases between.

The chain links TRBV13 to TRBJ2-3; the match to TRBD1 covers 7 bases. CDR1 PRHDT and CDR2 FYEKMQ come from the germline V gene (reference sequence). After removal of 5 bases from V and 7 bases from J, the junction contained 12 bases not matched to a gene. The CDR3 has 15 amino acids. The CDR3 DNA reads TGTGCCAGCAGCCCCCGGACAGGACCGACGAATACGCAGTATTTT. This encodes CASSPRTGPTNTQYF.

This chain links TRBV7-2 with TRBJ1-2; D call uncertain. Trimming removed 1 base at V and 0 bases at J, with 3 bases between. There are 13 residues in the CDR3. Germline V lookup: CDR1 SGHTA, CDR2 FQGNSA. In nucleotides, the CDR3 is TGTGCCAGCAGCTTAGAAGCTAACTATGGCTACACCTTC. Protein sequence: CASSLEANYGYTF.

The CDR3 region is CASSIAGYNEQFF. The CDR3 bases are TGTGCCAGCAGCATCGCAGGATACAATGAGCAGTTCTTC. V gene TRBV12-3 or TRBV12-4 combines with J gene TRBJ2-1; no reliable D call. The CDR3 has 13 residues. V lost 6 bases and J lost 4, with 10 bases in between.

This clonotype was observed a few times. V gene TRBV27 combines with J gene TRBJ1-6; 11 bases map to TRBD1. Germline V lookup: CDR1 MNHEY, CDR2 SMNVEV (reference sequence). V was clipped by 4 bases and J by 4 bases; unmatched bases: 3. CDR3 length: 16 residues. CDR3 DNA sequence: TGTGCCAGCAGTTGGACAGGGGGCAGTTATAATTCACCCCTCCACTTT. The encoded protein is CASSWTGGSYNSPLHF.

V usage is TRBV7-2 and J usage is TRBJ2-3, with D possibly matching TRBD1 (6 bases). Trimming removed 3 bases at V and 4 bases at J, with 11 bases between. Germline assignment: CDR1 SGHTA and CDR2 FQGNSA. The CDR3 is 14 residues long. For the CDR3, the DNA is TGTGCCAGCAGCTTTGACAGGAGGTCAGATACGCAGTATTTT. Translating it yields CASSFDRRSDTQYF.

The CDR3: CASSVAGVTDTQYF. DNA for the CDR3: TGTGCCAGCAGCGTAGCGGGAGTTACAGATACGCAGTATTTT. The chain employs TRBV12-3 or TRBV12-4 and TRBJ2-3; 9 bases align to TRBD2. The junction had 4 bases not matched to a gene; V was cut back by 6 bases and J by 3 bases. The CDR3 spans 14 residues.

Note on this clonotype: One base away lies a much larger clone, so this may be a sequencing read error. The rearrangement uses TRBV7-6 and TRBJ2-3, with D perhaps matching TRBD2 (5 bases). CDR3 length equals 12 residues. CDR1 is SGHVS, CDR2 FNYEAQ, per germline. The ends were cut back, 5 bases at V and 7 bases at J, with 10 bases in the middle. The CDR3 DNA is TGTGCCAGCAGCGCCCGGGGAAATACGCAGTATTTT. This codes for CASSARGNTQYF.

The table lists this clonotype with a few counts. The chain links TRBV28 to TRBJ2-5; 9 nucleotides agree with TRBD2. The CDR3 spans 14 residues. After removal of 4 bases from V and 5 bases from J, the junction contained 5 bases not matched to a gene. Germline loops: CDR1 MDHEN, CDR2 SYDVKM. The CDR3 DNA reads TGTGCCAGCAGTTGGGGGACTAGCAAGGAGACCCAGTACTTC. Translation: CASSWGTSKETQYF.

This clonotype occurred a few times. The rearrangement links TRBV29-1 to TRBJ2-3; D may be TRBD1 (7 bases). V lost 6 bases and J lost 1, with 14 bases in between. Germline lookup yields CDR1 SQVTM and CDR2 ANQGSEA. CDR3 length: 14 amino acids. The CDR3, as DNA: TGCAGCGTGGAGGGACAGTTTGGCACAGATACGCAGTATTTT. Its translation is CSVEGQFGTDTQYF.

This clonotype was recorded at least ten times. V and J are TRBV12-3 or TRBV12-4 and TRBJ2-5; unclear D gene. The V and J ends lost 3 bases and 5 bases respectively, with 10 bases between them. The CDR3 totals 13 residues. CDR3 in DNA: TGTGCCAGCAGTTTCCGTACTCAGGAGACCCAGTACTTC. The encoded protein is CASSFRTQETQYF.

This clonotype turned up a few times. The chain couples TRBV28 to TRBJ2-7, with no clear D. V was pared by 7 bases and J by 4 bases, with 8 bases between. Germline CDR1 reads MDHEN; CDR2 reads SYDVKM. The CDR3 sequence is 11 residues long. The CDR3 is CASIRDYEQYF. DNA of the CDR3: TGTGCCAGCATTAGGGATTACGAGCAGTACTTC.

This clonotype turned up a few times. CDR3 nucleotides: TGTGCCAGCAGCTTAGCGTCCATACTTTACACTGAAGCTTTCTTT. Encoded protein: CASSLASILYTEAFF. The chain has TRBV7-2 and TRBJ1-1; no clear D gene. The CDR3 contains 15 residues. V was cut by 0 bases and J by 3 bases, with 11 bases left in between. CDR1 is SGHTA and CDR2 is FQGNSA in the germline V gene.

The rearrangement links TRBV20-1 to TRBJ2-2; TRBD2 might be the D (6 bases). V was pared by 0 bases and J by 4 bases, with 12 bases between. This CDR3 comprises 15 residues. The germline gives CDR1 DFQATT, CDR2 SNEGSKA (reference sequence). The CDR3 reads CSARDRVAATGELFF. The CDR3 DNA reads TGCAGTGCTAGAGATCGGGTAGCGGCCACCGGGGAGCTGTTTTTT.

This clonotype was detected many times. This sequence joins TRBV10-3 and TRBJ2-7; perhaps TRBD1 as D (5 bases). CDR1 and CDR2 (germline): ENHRY, SYGVKD. V dropped 0 bases and J dropped 9 bases, with 12 bases sitting between them. The CDR3 has 13 amino acids. In nucleotides, the CDR3 is TGTGCCATCAGTGAGTCGCAAGGGGAAGGGCAGTACTTC. Translated: CAISESQGEGQYF.

This clonotype was counted many times. The chain recombines TRBV7-9 with TRBJ2-7; D gene ambiguous. V lost 5 bases, J lost 7 bases, and 9 bases lay in between. CDR1 is SEHNR and CDR2 is FQNEAQ in the germline V gene (reference sequence). The CDR3 extends over 11 amino acids. The CDR3 coding sequence is TGTGCCAGCAGCCAAGAAGTGGAGCAGTACTTC. Translated, it gives CASSQEVEQYF.